The clone carrying this T cell receptor beta chain was recorded a few times. Its specificity is unknown. This entry is derived from a study of T cell repertoires in cytomegalovirus infection. Notes on the study in general: The ex vivo response showed dominance by HLA-C-restricted CMV-specific TCR beta clonotypes.

Via MiXCR, TCRdb re-called the reads, giving one row per CDR3 protein. Of around 300,000 distinct CDR3 sequences in the sample, 20% to 25% are singletons; the top ten hold about an eighth. The V gene's germline CDR1 is MDHEN and CDR2 SYDVKM. CDR3 length: 14 amino acids. V was pared by 7 bases and J by 5 bases, with 15 bases between. The specimen was cultured PBMCs, collected from culture after CMV antigen stimulation. This TCR came from a human donor in good health (CMV status not recorded). Some clones in this sample may be carry-over from other donors' samples. The chain couples TRBV28 to TRBJ1-5, with D possibly TRBD1 on 5 matching bases. The CDR3 region is CASNRPGGDQPQHF. CDR3 nucleotides: TGTGCCAGCAACCGCCCCGGGGGAGATCAGCCCCAGCATTTT.